This T cell receptor (beta chain) was documented in a study of blood T cell repertoires in COVID-19. CDR3 length equals 16 residues. The ends were cut back, 6 bases at V and 0 bases at J, with 18 bases in the middle. Germline V gene lookup returns CDR1 KGHSH and CDR2 LQKENI. Clones were read by immunoSEQ multiplex PCR, and TCRdb kept only the in-frame ones, dropping some. This repertoire shows roughly 230,000 clones, about 85% found once; its top ten account for under 7%. Exposed enrollees encountered a COVID-19 case at some point within 2 weeks before study entry. The TCR originated in a woman aged 45-59 years who had been exposed to COVID-19. Sequences were obtained from PBMCs or T cells enriched from blood (not recorded which). The chain couples TRBV18 to TRBJ2-7; the D gene is possibly TRBD1 (6 bases). CDR3 sequence (DNA): TGTGCCAGCTCCCCTCGAACAGGGCAACTCTCCTACGAGCAGTACTTC. Translated: CASSPRTGQLSYEQYF.